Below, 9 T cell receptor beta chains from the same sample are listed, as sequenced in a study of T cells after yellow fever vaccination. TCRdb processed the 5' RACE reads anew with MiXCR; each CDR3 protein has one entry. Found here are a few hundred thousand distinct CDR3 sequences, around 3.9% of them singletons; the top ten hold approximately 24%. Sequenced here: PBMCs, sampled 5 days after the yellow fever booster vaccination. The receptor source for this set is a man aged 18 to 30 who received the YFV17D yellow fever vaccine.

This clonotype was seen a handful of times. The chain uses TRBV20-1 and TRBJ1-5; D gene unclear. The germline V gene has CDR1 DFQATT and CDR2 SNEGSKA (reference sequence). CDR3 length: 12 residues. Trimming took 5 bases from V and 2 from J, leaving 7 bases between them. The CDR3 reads CSAVGGNQPQHF. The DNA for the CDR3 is TGCAGTGCTGTTGGGGGCAATCAGCCCCAGCATTTT.

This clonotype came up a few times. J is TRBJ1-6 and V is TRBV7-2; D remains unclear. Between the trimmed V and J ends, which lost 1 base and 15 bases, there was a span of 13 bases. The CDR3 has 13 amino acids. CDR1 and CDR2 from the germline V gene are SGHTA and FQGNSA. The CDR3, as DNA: TGTGCCAGCAGCTTAGTGGGTAGGTCCCACCTCCACTTT. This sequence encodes CASSLVGRSHLHF.

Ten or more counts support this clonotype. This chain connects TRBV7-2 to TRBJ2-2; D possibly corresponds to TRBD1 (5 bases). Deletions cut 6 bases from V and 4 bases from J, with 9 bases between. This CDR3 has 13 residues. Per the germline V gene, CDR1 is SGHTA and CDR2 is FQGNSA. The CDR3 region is CASRGVGTGELFF. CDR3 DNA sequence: TGTGCCAGCAGAGGGGTAGGCACCGGGGAGCTGTTTTTT. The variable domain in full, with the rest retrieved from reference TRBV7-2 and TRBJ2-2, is GAGVSQSPSNKVTEKGKDVELRCDPISGHTALYWYRQSLGQGLEFLIYFQGNSAPDKSGLPSDRFSAERTGGSVSTLTIQRTQQEDSAVYLCASRGVGTGELFFGEGSRLTVL.

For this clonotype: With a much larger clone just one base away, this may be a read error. CDR3 in amino acids: CASSPTSGIQETQHF. The CDR3 coding sequence is TGTGCCAGCAGCCCGACTAGCGGCATCCAAGAGACCCAGCACTTC. The chain couples TRBV7-2 to TRBJ2-5; 9 nucleotides agree with TRBD2. Germline CDR1 and CDR2: SGHTA and FQGNSA. This CDR3 is built from 15 residues.

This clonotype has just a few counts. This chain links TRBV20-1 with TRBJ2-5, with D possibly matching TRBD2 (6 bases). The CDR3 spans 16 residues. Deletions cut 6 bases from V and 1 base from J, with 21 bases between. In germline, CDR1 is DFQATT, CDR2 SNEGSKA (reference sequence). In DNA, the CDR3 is TGCAGTGCCGCGGGATGGACTGGCTCTCTCCAAGAGACCCAGTACTTC. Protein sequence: CSAAGWTGSLQETQYF.

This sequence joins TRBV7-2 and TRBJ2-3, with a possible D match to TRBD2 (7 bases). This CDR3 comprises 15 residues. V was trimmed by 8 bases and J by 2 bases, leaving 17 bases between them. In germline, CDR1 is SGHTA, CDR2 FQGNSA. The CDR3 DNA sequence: TGTGCCAGCTCGAAGGGGGGGGTCATCACAGATACGCAGTATTTT. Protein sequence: CASSKGGVITDTQYF.

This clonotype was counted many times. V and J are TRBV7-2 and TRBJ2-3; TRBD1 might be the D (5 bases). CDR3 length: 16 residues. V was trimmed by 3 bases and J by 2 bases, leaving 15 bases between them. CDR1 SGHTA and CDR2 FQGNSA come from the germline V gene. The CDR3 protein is CASSLGLGSTTDTQYF. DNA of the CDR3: TGTGCCAGCAGCTTGGGGCTAGGATCTACCACAGATACGCAGTATTTT.

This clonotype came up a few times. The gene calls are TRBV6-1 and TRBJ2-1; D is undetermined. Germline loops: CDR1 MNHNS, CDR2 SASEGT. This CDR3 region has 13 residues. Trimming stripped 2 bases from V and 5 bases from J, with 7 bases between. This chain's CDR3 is CASSEYLNNEQFF. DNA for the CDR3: TGTGCCAGCAGTGAATACCTCAACAATGAGCAGTTCTTC.

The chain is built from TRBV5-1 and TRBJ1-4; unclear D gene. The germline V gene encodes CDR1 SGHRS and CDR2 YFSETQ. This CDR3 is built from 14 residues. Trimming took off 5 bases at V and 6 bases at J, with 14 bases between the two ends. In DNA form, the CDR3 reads TGCGCCAGCAGTCCAGACCAAGGGTATGAAAAACTGTTTTTT. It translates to CASSPDQGYEKLFF.